This T cell receptor beta chain was sequenced for a study of blood T cell repertoires in COVID-19. Across the study: The study drew acute and convalescent COVID-19 samples from the United States, Italy and Spain.

The Seattle patients, enrolled during active infection, were followed longitudinally. CDR3 length: 13 residues. Germline CDR1 is LNHDA and CDR2 is SQIVND (reference sequence). The trim removed 5 bases at V and 7 bases at J, leaving 7 bases unmatched. In the authors' methods: Amplifying reference gene primers gave estimates of nucleated cell counts. Produced via immunoSEQ multiplex PCR; TCRdb's table is partial and in-frame only. V and J calls and clone size come straight from that table; D and trimming were deduced from the DNA. Among just under 350,000 clones listed, about nine tenths were seen once.

The chain recombines TRBV19 with TRBJ2-7; 8 nucleotides line up with TRBD2. This TCR was sampled from a woman aged 70-85 years with COVID-19, enrolled during active disease. Sequenced input: peripheral blood. The CDR3 sequence is CASSWGGLEEQYF. For the CDR3, the DNA is TGTGCCAGTAGTTGGGGGGGACTAGAGGAGCAGTACTTC.